Listed here are 26 T cell receptor beta chains from one sample, sequenced in a study of tumor-infiltrating lymphocytes in primary liver carcinoma. Investigators took RNA and DNA out together from 20-30 mg of unsorted bulk tissue. With a constant-region primer, TCR beta cDNA was made from approximately 510 ng of total RNA. Generation of the TCR beta libraries relied on three nested multiplex PCR rounds using slightly modified ARM-PCR. Primers for the first two PCR rounds were TRBV1-TRBV30 forward primers and a C-beta reverse primer (around 10 cycles per round). TCRdb reprocessed the multiplex PCR reads via MiXCR and lists one record per CDR3 protein. The sample includes under 130,000 distinct CDR3 sequences, around 84% of them seen just once. Material for sequencing was liver tumor tissue from sampling region 3. Documented subset: tumor region T3, left-lateral pole. These receptors came from a man between 40 and 49 years old with primary liver carcinoma and hepatitis B virus infection.

The chain has TRBV11-2 and TRBJ2-1; D is ambiguous. The CDR3 loop spans 13 amino acids. V was shortened by 11 bases and J by 5 bases, with 16 bases between the two germline ends. The germline V gene encodes CDR1 SGHAT and CDR2 FQNNGV. The CDR3 DNA is TGTGCCGGCTGCTTAGCTCGTAACAATGAGCAGTTCTTC. Protein product: CAGCLARNNEQFF.

Of note for this clonotype: One junction end disagrees with the germline gene, perhaps due to a read error. The chain couples TRBV6-6 to TRBJ2-6, with D perhaps matching TRBD1 (5 bases). Germline V gene data show CDR1 as MNHNY and CDR2 as SVGAGI (reference sequence). The CDR3 length is 17 residues. The CDR3 DNA reads as TGTGCCTGCAGGGTTGGGGCTCTATCCTCTGGGGCCAACGTCCTGACTTTC. Its translation: CACRVGALSSGANVLTF.

A word on this clonotype: One end of the junction does not line up with germline, which may come from a read error. The chain uses TRBV11-2 and TRBJ2-7, with D unresolved. The CDR3 has 14 residues. The V gene's germline CDR1 is SGHAT and CDR2 FQNNGV. The CDR3 loop is CTSSLNGVAYGQYF. DNA for the CDR3: TGTACCAGCAGCTTAAATGGAGTTGCCTATGGGCAGTACTTC. The whole variable domain, filled in from reference TRBV11-2 and TRBJ2-7, reads EAGVAQSPRYKIIEKRQSVAFWCNPISGHATLYWYQQILGQGPKLLIQFQNNGVVDDSQLPKDRFSAERLKGVDSTLKIQPAKLEDSAVYLCTSSLNGVAYGQYFGPGTRLTVT.

Worth noting for this clonotype: Because the CDR3's place on the DNA is in doubt, the DNA is left out and the CDR3 is given as listed by TCRdb. The chain recombines TRBV5-6 with TRBJ1-1. Germline V gene data show CDR1 as SGHDT and CDR2 as YYEEEE. The CDR3 sequence runs 14 residues, both termini included. This chain's CDR3 is CASSLGEVGAGAVF.

About this clonotype: A much larger clone is a single base away; this may be a read error. The missing conserved phenylalanine or tryptophan at the end of this CDR3 makes a read error likely. The V and J genes are TRBV24-1 and TRBJ2-2; no firm D call. Germline V lookup: CDR1 KGHDR, CDR2 SFDVKD. This CDR3 contains 13 residues. CDR3 sequence: CATRRTKTGELFY. As DNA, the CDR3 is TGTGCCACCAGGCGTACGAAGACCGGGGAGCTGTTTTAT.

As regards this clonotype: One end of the junction does not line up with germline, which may come from a read error. V is TRBV28 and J is TRBJ1-1; no clear D gene. The CDR3 consists of 12 residues. Germline V gives CDR1 MDHEN, CDR2 SYDVKM. The CDR3 spells CTSSLGDGEAFF. The CDR3 DNA is TGTACCAGCAGTTTAGGTGACGGTGAAGCCTTCTTT.

About this clonotype: A read error may explain this, as a much larger clone is one base away. The J gene is TRBJ2-1, the V gene TRBV5-1; D is undetermined. CDR1 is SGHRS and CDR2 is YFSETQ in the germline V gene. The CDR3 is 16 amino acids. CDR3 loop: CASSLNSESSYNKQFF. DNA of the CDR3: TGCGCCAGCAGCCTCAACTCAGAGAGCTCCTACAATAAGCAGTTCTTC.

This clonotype was detected a few times. A single base separates this from a much larger clone, so it may be a read error. Written as DNA, the CDR3 is TGTGCCAGCAGTCCCGGGACAGGGGGCGCCGGCACTGAAGCTTTCTTT. Protein: CASSPGTGGAGTEAFF. The rearrangement joins TRBV28 to TRBJ1-1; TRBD1 agrees at 12 bases. The germline V gene encodes CDR1 MDHEN and CDR2 SYDVKM. This CDR3 region has 16 residues. V lost 5 bases, J lost 4 bases, and 8 bases stayed unmatched.

As regards this clonotype: The conserved phenylalanine or tryptophan normally closing the CDR3 is absent here, so this likely arose from a read error. J is TRBJ2-2 and V is TRBV4-1, with D unclear. Germline lookup yields CDR1 MGHRA and CDR2 YSYEKL. The CDR3 has 14 amino acids. CDR3 in amino acids: CTSSQVATTGELFV. CDR3 in DNA: TGCACCAGCAGCCAGGTCGCCACCACCGGGGAGCTGTTTGTT.

Concerning this clonotype: A read error may account for a junction end that differs from germline. J is TRBJ2-1 and V is TRBV12-5; tentative D call: TRBD2 (5 bases). Germline values: CDR1 LGHNT, CDR2 FRNRAP. CDR3 length: 14 residues. The CDR3 is CDSGRGLSYNEQFF. The CDR3, as DNA: TGTGATAGTGGAAGAGGGTTGTCCTACAATGAGCAGTTCTTC.

Note on this clonotype: An end of the junction differs from the germline gene, which may be a read error. This rearrangement joins TRBV29-1 to TRBJ1-1, with 8 bases aligning to TRBD1. This CDR3 has 15 residues. Germline loops: CDR1 SQVTM, CDR2 ANQGSEA. CDR3 loop: CSAGQGWGMNTEASF. The CDR3 nucleotides are TGTAGCGCTGGACAGGGCTGGGGGATGAACACTGAAGCTTCCTTT.

The sample holds a few counts of this clonotype. As the CDR3 is not closed by the conserved phenylalanine or tryptophan, this likely results from a read error. It is unclear where the CDR3 begins or ends on the DNA, so no DNA is shown, and the CDR3 is as TCRdb lists it. This chain uses TRBV5-4 with TRBJ2-3; TRBD2 is taken as the D call from the table, unchecked against the DNA. CDR1 and CDR2 from the germline V gene are SGHNT and YYREEE (reference sequence). Counting both end residues, the CDR3 totals 17 amino acids. The CDR3 sequence: CASSAPGTSAGGVTHYL.

This clonotype was counted at least ten times. The V and J genes are TRBV7-9 and TRBJ2-5, with D perhaps matching TRBD2 (6 bases). The CDR3 covers 14 residues. The V and J ends lost 6 bases and 1 base respectively, with 12 bases between them. Germline values: CDR1 SEHNR, CDR2 FQNEAQ (reference sequence). The CDR3 region is CASRTSGGQETQYF. In DNA, the CDR3 is TGTGCCAGCAGGACATCCGGGGGCCAAGAGACCCAGTACTTC.

For this clonotype: No conserved phenylalanine or tryptophan ends this CDR3, so it is likely a read error. The J gene is TRBJ1-1, the V gene TRBV29-1, with a tentative D call TRBD1 (5 bases). V dropped 4 bases and J dropped 0 bases, with 15 bases sitting between them. The CDR3 extends over 15 amino acids. CDR1 and CDR2 (germline): SQVTM, ANQGSEA. Written as DNA, the CDR3 is TGCAGCGTTGCCCTGGGATGGGGGATGAACACTGAAGCTTTCGTT. Protein sequence: CSVALGWGMNTEAFV.

The CDR3 loop reads CSVDRSGTVGCYEQYF. DNA of the CDR3: TGCAGTGTCGACCGCTCGGGGACAGTAGGATGCTACGAGCAGTACTTC. The chain couples TRBV29-1 to TRBJ2-7; 7 bases align to TRBD1. The CDR3 is 16 residues long. CDR1 and CDR2 (germline): SQVTM, ANQGSEA.

Remarks on this clonotype: The final CDR3 position lacks the conserved phenylalanine or tryptophan, pointing to a likely read error. It is unclear where the CDR3 begins or ends on the DNA, so no DNA is shown, and the CDR3 is as TCRdb lists it. The rearrangement joins TRBV11-1 to TRBJ2-4; no DNA check was done on the table's D call, TRBD2. Germline assignment: CDR1 SGHAT and CDR2 FQDESV (reference sequence). The CDR3 spans 17 residues, counting both ends. This CDR3 reads CTSSFPGISGTKNIQYS.

As concerns this clonotype: An end of the junction differs from the germline gene, which may be a read error. V usage is TRBV6-1 and J usage is TRBJ2-5, with D possibly called TRBD1 or TRBD2 (5 bases each). This CDR3 spans 14 amino acids. CDR1 MNHNS and CDR2 SASEGT come from the germline V gene. The CDR3 loop is CASRRASLGETHYF. The CDR3 DNA follows: TGTGCCAGCAGAAGGGCCTCCTTGGGGGAGACCCATTACTTC.

A note on this clonotype: No conserved phenylalanine or tryptophan is present at the end of the CDR3, so a read error is the likely explanation. The rearrangement uses TRBV29-1 and TRBJ1-1; D might be TRBD1 (5 bases). The CDR3 runs 11 residues. Trimming shortened V by 6 bases and J by 7 bases, and 12 bases separated the two germline ends. Germline V gives CDR1 SQVTM, CDR2 ANQGSEA. This chain's CDR3 is CSVRGGIEAFY. The CDR3 DNA sequence: TGCAGCGTGCGGGGCGGCATTGAAGCTTTCTAT.

As to this clonotype: Mismatch with germline at one junction end may stem from a read error. The chain recombines TRBV7-8 with TRBJ2-5; D may be TRBD2 (7 bases). This CDR3 is built from 17 residues. Germline V lookup: CDR1 SGHVS, CDR2 FQNEAQ. The CDR3 region is CASSLVSLAEGGEIQYF. CDR3 nucleotide sequence: TGTGCCAGCAGCTTAGTCAGCCTAGCGGAAGGGGGAGAGATCCAGTACTTC.

For this clonotype: The junction shows a germline mismatch at one end, possibly a read error. V is TRBV11-2 and J is TRBJ2-3; D gene unclear. CDR1 SGHAT and CDR2 FQNNGV come from the germline V gene. This CDR3 region has 14 residues. The DNA of the CDR3 is TGCGCCAGCAGCTTAAACCGACAATGGGATACGCAGTACTTT. This codes for CASSLNRQWDTQYF.

At least ten counts were recorded for this clonotype. J is TRBJ2-3 and V is TRBV5-1; D possibly corresponds to TRBD2 (6 bases). The CDR3 loop spans 17 amino acids. The germline V and J ends were trimmed by 0 bases and 2 bases, with 16 bases remaining between them. CDR1 is SGHRS and CDR2 is YFSETQ in the germline V gene. CDR3 coding DNA: TGCGCCAGCAGCTTGGGTCGGGACTCCCATTCCACAGATACGCAGTATTTT. Residues: CASSLGRDSHSTDTQYF.

About this clonotype: A read error is possible here, since a much larger clone lies one base away. The CDR3 region has the DNA TGCAGCGTTGGTCGTCCGGGAGGTGGCACCTGGGAGCTGCTTTTT. Encoded protein: CSVGRPGGGTWELLF. This chain uses TRBV29-1 with TRBJ2-2; the match to TRBD2 covers 7 bases. CDR1 SQVTM and CDR2 ANQGSEA come from the germline V gene. The CDR3 loop spans 15 amino acids.

In regard to this clonotype: A much larger clone differs from this one at a single base, so this may be a read error. The chain links TRBV7-9 to TRBJ2-7, with no clear D. Germline V lookup: CDR1 SEHNR, CDR2 FQNEAQ (reference sequence). The V end was cut by 1 base, the J end by 9 bases, with 10 bases between. The CDR3 has 12 amino acids. DNA of the CDR3: TGTGCCAGCAGCTTAGGTCGAAACGGGCAGTACTTC. Its protein is CASSLGRNGQYF.

As concerns this clonotype: One end of the junction varies from germline; a read error may be responsible. V usage is TRBV29-1 and J usage is TRBJ2-3; D is uncertain. The CDR3 consists of 12 residues. Germline lookup yields CDR1 SQVTM and CDR2 ANQGSEA. CDR3 DNA: TGTAGCACCCAGTGGGTCACAGATACGCAGTATTTT. Protein: CSTQWVTDTQYF.

Worth noting for this clonotype: This sequence may be a read error, since a much larger clone differs from it by one base. V is TRBV2 and J is TRBJ2-5; unclear D gene. The CDR3 has 10 amino acids. CDR1 is SNHLY, CDR2 FYNNEI, per germline. CDR3 sequence: CPSSEETQYF. DNA of the CDR3: TGTCCCAGCAGTGAAGAGACCCAGTACTTC.

Ten or more counts support this clonotype. The chain combines TRBV28 with TRBJ2-1; D unresolved. V was pared by 4 bases and J by 9 bases, with 7 bases between. Germline loops: CDR1 MDHEN, CDR2 SYDVKM. This CDR3 is 11 amino acids long. The CDR3 DNA follows: TGTGCCAGCAGTTCACTAAGTGAGCAGTTCTTC. Protein product: CASSSLSEQFF.